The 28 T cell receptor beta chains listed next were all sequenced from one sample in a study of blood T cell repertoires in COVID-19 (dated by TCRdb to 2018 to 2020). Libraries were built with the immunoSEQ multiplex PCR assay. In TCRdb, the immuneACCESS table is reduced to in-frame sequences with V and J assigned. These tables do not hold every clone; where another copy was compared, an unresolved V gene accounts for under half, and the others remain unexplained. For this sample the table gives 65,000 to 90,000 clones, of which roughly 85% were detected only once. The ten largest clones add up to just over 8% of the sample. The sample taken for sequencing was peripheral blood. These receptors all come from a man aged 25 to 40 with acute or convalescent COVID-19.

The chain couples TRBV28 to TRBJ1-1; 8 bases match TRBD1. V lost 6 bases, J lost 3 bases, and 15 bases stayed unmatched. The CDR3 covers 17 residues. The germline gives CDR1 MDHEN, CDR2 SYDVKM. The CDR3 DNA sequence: TGTGCCAGCAGCCCCGTCCCGGGACAGGCCATGGACACTGAAGCTTTCTTT. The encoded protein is CASSPVPGQAMDTEAFF.

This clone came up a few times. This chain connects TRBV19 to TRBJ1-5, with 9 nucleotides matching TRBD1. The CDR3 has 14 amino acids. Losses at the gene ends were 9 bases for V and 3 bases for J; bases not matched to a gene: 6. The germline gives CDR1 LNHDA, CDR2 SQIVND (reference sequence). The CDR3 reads CASARDRVNQPQHF. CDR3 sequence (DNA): TGTGCCAGCGCTAGGGACAGGGTCAATCAGCCCCAGCATTTT.

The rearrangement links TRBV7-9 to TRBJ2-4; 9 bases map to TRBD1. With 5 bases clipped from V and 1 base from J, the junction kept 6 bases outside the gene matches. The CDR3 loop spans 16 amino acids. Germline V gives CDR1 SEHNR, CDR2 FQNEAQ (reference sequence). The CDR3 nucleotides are TGTGCCAGCAGCCCCGGACAGGGGATTGCCAAAAACATTCAGTACTTC. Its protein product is CASSPGQGIAKNIQYF. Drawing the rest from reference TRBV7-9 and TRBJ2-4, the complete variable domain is DTGVSQNPRHKITKRGQNVTFRCDPISEHNRLYWYRQTLGQGPEFLTYFQNEAQLEKSRLLSDRFSAERPKGSFSTLEIQRTEQGDSAMYLCASSPGQGIAKNIQYFGAGTRLSVL.

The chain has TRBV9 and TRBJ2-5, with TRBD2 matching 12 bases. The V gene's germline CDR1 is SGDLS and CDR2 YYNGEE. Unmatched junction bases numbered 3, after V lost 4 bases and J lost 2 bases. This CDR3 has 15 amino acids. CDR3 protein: CASSTSGGPQETQYF. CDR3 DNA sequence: TGTGCCAGCAGCACTAGCGGGGGGCCTCAAGAGACCCAGTACTTC.

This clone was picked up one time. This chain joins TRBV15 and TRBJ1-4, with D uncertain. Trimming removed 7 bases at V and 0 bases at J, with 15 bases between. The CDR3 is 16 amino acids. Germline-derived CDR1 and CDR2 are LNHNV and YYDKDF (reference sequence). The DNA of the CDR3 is TGTGCCACCACCGACCGGAGGATGTCAACTAATGAAAAACTGTTTTTT. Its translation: CATTDRRMSTNEKLFF.

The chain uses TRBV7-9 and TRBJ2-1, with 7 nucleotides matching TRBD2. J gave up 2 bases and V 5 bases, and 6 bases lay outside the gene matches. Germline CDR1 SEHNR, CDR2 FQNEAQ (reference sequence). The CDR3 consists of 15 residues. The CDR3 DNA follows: TGTGCCAGCAGCGACGAGGCGGGGGCCTACAATGAGCAGTTCTTC. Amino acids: CASSDEAGAYNEQFF.

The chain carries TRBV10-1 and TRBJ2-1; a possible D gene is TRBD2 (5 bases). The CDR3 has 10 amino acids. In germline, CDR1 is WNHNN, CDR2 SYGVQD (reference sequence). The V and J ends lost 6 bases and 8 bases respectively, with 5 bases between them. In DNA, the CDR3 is TGCGCCAGCAGGGGAGATGAGCAGTTCTTC. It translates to CASRGDEQFF.

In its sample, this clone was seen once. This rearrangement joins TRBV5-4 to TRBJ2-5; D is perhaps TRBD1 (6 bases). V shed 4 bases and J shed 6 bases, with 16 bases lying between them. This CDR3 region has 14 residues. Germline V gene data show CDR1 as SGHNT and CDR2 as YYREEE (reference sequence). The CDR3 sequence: CASSVQTGSKTQYF. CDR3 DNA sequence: TGTGCCAGCAGCGTTCAAACAGGGAGCAAGACCCAGTACTTC.

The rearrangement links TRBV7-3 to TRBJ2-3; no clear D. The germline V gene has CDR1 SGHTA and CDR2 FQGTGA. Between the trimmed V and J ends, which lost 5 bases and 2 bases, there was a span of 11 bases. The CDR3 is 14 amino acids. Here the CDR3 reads CASSPTAATDTQYF. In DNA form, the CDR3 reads TGTGCCAGCAGCCCAACTGCTGCCACAGATACGCAGTATTTT.

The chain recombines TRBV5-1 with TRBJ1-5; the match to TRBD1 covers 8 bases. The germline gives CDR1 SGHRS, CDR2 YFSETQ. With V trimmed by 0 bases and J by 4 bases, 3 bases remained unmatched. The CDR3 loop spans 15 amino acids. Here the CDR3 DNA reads TGCGCCAGCAGCTTGGGTGGACAGGGTAATCAGCCCCAGCATTTT. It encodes CASSLGGQGNQPQHF. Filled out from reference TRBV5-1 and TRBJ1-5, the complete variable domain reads KAGVTQTPRYLIKTRGQQVTLSCSPISGHRSVSWYQQTPGQGLQFLFEYFSETQRNKGNFPGRFSGRQFSNSRSEMNVSTLELGDSALYLCASSLGGQGNQPQHFGDGTRLSIL.

The CDR3 sequence: CASSGSVTYEQYF. In DNA, the CDR3 is TGCGCCAGCAGTGGTAGCGTCACCTACGAGCAGTACTTC. J is TRBJ2-7 and V is TRBV10-2, with D possibly matching TRBD2 (5 bases). CDR1 and CDR2 from the germline V gene are WSHSY and SAAADI. The CDR3 spans 13 residues. The germline V and J ends were trimmed by 4 bases and 2 bases, with 9 bases remaining between them.

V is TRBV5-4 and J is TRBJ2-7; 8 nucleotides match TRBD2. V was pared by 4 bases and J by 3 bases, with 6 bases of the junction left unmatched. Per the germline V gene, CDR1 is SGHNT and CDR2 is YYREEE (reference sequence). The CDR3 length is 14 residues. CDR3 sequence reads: CASSPISGIYEQYF. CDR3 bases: TGTGCCAGCAGCCCCATTAGCGGGATCTACGAGCAGTACTTC.

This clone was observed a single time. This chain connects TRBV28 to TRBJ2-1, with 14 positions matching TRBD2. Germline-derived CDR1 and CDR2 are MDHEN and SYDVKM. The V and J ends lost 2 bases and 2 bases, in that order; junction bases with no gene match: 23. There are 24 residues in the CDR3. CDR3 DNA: TGTGCCAGCAGTTTACCCCGCGCCGCGGAGCCGGGACTAGCGGGAGTAGACCCCTACAATGAGCAGTTCTTC. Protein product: CASSLPRAAEPGLAGVDPYNEQFF. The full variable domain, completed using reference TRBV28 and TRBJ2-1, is DVKVTQSSRYLVKRTGEKVFLECVQDMDHENMFWYRQDPGLGLRLIYFSYDVKMKEKGDIPEGYSVSREKKERFSLILESASTNQTSMYLCASSLPRAAEPGLAGVDPYNEQFFGPGTRLTVL.

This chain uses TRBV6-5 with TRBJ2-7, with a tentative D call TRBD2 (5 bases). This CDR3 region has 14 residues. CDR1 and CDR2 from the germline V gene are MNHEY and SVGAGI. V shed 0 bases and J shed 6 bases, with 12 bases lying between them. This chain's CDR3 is CASSYSRASGEQYF. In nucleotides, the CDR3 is TGTGCCAGCAGTTACTCGAGGGCTAGTGGCGAGCAGTACTTC.

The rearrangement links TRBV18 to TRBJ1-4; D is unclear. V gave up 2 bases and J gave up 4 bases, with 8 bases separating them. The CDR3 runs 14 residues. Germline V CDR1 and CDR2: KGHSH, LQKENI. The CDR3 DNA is TGTGCCAGCTCACCAGCAGGAAATAATGAAAAACTGTTTTTT. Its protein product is CASSPAGNNEKLFF.

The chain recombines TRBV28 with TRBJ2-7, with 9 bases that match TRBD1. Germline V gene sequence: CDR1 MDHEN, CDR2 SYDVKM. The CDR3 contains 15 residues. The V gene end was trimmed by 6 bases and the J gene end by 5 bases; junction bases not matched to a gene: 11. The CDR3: CASRSAGQGTHEQYF. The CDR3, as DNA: TGTGCCAGCAGGTCGGCGGGACAGGGTACCCACGAGCAGTACTTC.

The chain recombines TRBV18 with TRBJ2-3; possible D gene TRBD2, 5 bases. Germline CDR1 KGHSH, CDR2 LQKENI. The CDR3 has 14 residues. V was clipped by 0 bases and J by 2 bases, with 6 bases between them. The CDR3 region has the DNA TGTGCCAGCTCACCACCCGGGAACACAGATACGCAGTATTTT. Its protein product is CASSPPGNTDTQYF.

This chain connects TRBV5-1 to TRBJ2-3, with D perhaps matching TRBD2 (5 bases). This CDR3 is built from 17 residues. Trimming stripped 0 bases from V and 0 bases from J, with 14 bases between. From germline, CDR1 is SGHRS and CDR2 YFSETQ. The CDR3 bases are TGCGCCAGCAGCTTGGGCCGAGGGATCTCTAGCACAGATACGCAGTATTTT. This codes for CASSLGRGISSTDTQYF.

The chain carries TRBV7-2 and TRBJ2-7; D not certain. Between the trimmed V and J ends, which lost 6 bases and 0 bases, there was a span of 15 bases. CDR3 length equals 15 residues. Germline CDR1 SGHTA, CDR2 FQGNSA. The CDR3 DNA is TGTGCCAGCAGTCCTAGAATATCGGGCTCCTACGAGCAGTACTTC. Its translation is CASSPRISGSYEQYF.

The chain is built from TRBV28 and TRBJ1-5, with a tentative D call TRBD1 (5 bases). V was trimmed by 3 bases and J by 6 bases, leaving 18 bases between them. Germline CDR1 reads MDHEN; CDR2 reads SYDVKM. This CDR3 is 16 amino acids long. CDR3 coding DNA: TGTGCCAGCAGTTTCTACATCAGGGAATTAGGTCAGCCCCAGCATTTT. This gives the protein CASSFYIRELGQPQHF.

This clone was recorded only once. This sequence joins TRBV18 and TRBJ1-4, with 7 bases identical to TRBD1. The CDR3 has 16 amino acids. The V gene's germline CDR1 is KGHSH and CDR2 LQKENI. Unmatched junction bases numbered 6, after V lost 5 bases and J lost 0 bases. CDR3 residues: CASSANRGSTNEKLFF. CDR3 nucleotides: TGTGCCAGCTCAGCCAACAGGGGATCAACTAATGAAAAACTGTTTTTT.

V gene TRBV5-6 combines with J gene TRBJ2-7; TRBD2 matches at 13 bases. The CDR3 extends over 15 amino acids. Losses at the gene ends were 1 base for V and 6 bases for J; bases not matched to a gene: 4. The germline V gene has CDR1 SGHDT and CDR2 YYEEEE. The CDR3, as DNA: TGTGCCAGCAGCTTGCGGACTAGCGGGGGAGGCGAGCAGTACTTC. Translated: CASSLRTSGGGEQYF.

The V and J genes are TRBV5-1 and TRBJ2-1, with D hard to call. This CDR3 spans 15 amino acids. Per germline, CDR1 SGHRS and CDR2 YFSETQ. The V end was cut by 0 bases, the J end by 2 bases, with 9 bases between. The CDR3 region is CASSLVSATYNEQFF. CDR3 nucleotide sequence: TGCGCCAGCAGCTTGGTTTCCGCGACCTACAATGAGCAGTTCTTC.

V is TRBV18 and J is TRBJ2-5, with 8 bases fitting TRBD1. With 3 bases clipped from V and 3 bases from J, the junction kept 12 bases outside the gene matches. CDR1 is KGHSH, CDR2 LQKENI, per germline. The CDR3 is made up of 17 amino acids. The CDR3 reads CASSPAQWTGRKETQYF. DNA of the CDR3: TGTGCCAGCTCACCCGCACAATGGACAGGGAGAAAAGAGACCCAGTACTTC.

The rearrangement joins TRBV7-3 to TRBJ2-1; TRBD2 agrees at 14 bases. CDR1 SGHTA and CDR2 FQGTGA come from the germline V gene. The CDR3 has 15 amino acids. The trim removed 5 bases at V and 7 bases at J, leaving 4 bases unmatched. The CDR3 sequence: CASSRTSGRMNEQFF. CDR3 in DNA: TGTGCCAGCAGCCGGACTAGCGGGAGGATGAATGAGCAGTTCTTC.

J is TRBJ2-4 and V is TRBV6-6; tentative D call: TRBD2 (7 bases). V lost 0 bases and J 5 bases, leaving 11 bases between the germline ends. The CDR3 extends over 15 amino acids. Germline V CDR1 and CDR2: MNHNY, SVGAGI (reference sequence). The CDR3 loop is CASSYSGGGQNIQYF. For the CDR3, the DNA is TGTGCCAGCAGTTACTCGGGGGGGGGCCAAAACATTCAGTACTTC.

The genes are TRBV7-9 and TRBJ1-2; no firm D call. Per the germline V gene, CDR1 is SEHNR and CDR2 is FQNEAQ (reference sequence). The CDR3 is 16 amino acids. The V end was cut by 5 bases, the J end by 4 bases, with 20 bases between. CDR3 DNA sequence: TGTGCCAGCAGCAAATATGGCGCGGGTAGTCTCTATGGCTACACCTTC. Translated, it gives CASSKYGAGSLYGYTF.

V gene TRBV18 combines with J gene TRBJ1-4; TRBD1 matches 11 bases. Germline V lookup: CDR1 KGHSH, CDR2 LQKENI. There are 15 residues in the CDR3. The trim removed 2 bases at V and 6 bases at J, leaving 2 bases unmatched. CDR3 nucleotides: TGTGCCAGCTCACCAAAGGGACAGGGGGATGAAAAACTGTTTTTT. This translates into CASSPKGQGDEKLFF.